This TCR beta chain was recovered during a study of OX40 agonist ivuxolimab in advanced cancers. Study context: Patients received ivuxolimab, an intravenous treatment, every 2 weeks at 0.01 to 10 mg/kg.

On this clone: Its antigen is as yet unknown.

The length of the CDR3 is 16 residues. The germline V gene encodes CDR1 SGHTA and CDR2 FQGNSA. V was shortened by 5 bases and J by 2 bases, with 16 bases between the two germline ends. Repertoires were generated with immunoSEQ multiplex PCR, while TCRdb's copy carries only in-frame clones and drops some. The sample has tens of thousands of clones, 84% seen once. Study findings and constraints: Average numbers of expanded clones were greater in CD8+ T cells than in CD4+. Dosing at 0.1 to 3.0 mg/kg was accompanied by clonal expansion of CD4+ and CD8+ blood T cells by week 6.

The clonotype originates from an adult with an advanced solid tumor such as melanoma, head and neck, liver or kidney cancer. The chain couples TRBV7-2 to TRBJ1-3; a weak D match, TRBD1 (5 bases). The sequenced sample was CD4+ or CD8+ T cells sorted from blood, obtained in a trial of the OX40 agonist ivuxolimab. The CDR3: CASSPSPGRAGNTIYF. Here the CDR3 DNA reads TGTGCCAGCAGCCCCAGTCCAGGGCGAGCTGGAAACACCATATATTTT.